This TCR beta chain was documented in a study of cytomegalovirus exposure and HLA in healthy donors. The data were produced by immunoSEQ multiplex PCR, yet TCRdb's version contains in-frame clones alone and is incomplete. The data show fewer than 200,000 clones, with approximately 86% seen just once and 2% to 2.5% held by the top ten. V lost 7 bases and J lost 5; bases outside the gene matches: 4. The CDR3 spans 13 residues. Germline loops: CDR1 SGHNT, CDR2 YYREEE (reference sequence). Details on this clone: As yet, its antigen is unknown.

Overall study results and limits: The listing of roughly 160 TCR beta chains classed them as cytomegalovirus-associated. It was reported that the classifier diagnosed cytomegalovirus status with high specificity and sensitivity in both the original and validation cohorts. For most TCR sequences rarity was the rule, although some public TCRs occurred in many donors.

This chain links TRBV5-4 with TRBJ2-7; 12 nucleotides align to TRBD2. This receptor was taken from a woman aged 18 to 35 in good health and CMV-seronegative. Source material: PBMCs. The CDR3 loop is CASARTSGNEQYF. The DNA for the CDR3 is TGTGCCAGCGCCAGGACTAGCGGGAACGAGCAGTACTTC.